These T cell receptor beta chains were read from a single sample in a study of T cells after yellow fever vaccination. TCRdb re-called the 5' RACE reads through MiXCR, storing one row per CDR3 protein. This sample has some 320,000 distinct CDR3 sequences, with about 10% found just once. Material: CD4+ T cells sorted from PBMCs, obtained 45 days after the yellow fever booster vaccination. The receptors were gathered from a man younger than 30 who received the YFV17D yellow fever vaccine. CDR3s include the opening cysteine and the closing phenylalanine or tryptophan. D genes are given only for firm matches. Clone sizes are given selectively: once, few, many, or a class where the clone is expanded.

v_call,clone_size,j_call,d_call,cdr3_aa,cdr3_nt
TRBV20-1,-,TRBJ2-5,-,CSAPGRGETQYF,TGCAGTGCCCCGGGAAGGGGAGAGACCCAGTACTTC
TRBV12-3/TRBV12-4,-,TRBJ2-1,TRBD2,CASSFWGGSYNEQFF,TGTGCCAGCAGTTTTTGGGGGGGCTCCTACAATGAGCAGTTCTTC
TRBV14,few,TRBJ2-3,-,CASSGAWRTDTQYF,TGTGCCAGCAGTGGCGCTTGGCGCACAGATACGCAGTATTTT
TRBV28,-,TRBJ2-1,TRBD1,CASRNRGSGNEQFF,TGTGCCAGCAGAAACAGGGGTTCGGGCAATGAGCAGTTCTTC
TRBV27,few,TRBJ2-3,TRBD2,CASSGRTSGGTDTQYF,TGTGCCAGCAGTGGGAGGACTAGCGGGGGCACAGATACGCAGTATTTT
TRBV7-2,-,TRBJ2-3,TRBD1,CASSQVTGGAADTQYF,TGTGCCAGCAGCCAGGTGACAGGGGGCGCAGCAGATACGCAGTATTTT
TRBV9,-,TRBJ1-1,TRBD1,CASSLGTATLGAFF,TGTGCCAGCAGCTTAGGGACAGCCACACTGGGAGCTTTCTTT
TRBV29-1,few,TRBJ2-3,TRBD1,CSVEGQGGTDTQYF,TGCAGCGTGGAGGGACAGGGGGGGACAGATACGCAGTATTTT
TRBV11-2,many,TRBJ2-3,-,CASSLDLANTQYF,TGTGCCAGCAGCTTAGATCTCGCCAATACGCAGTATTTT
TRBV30,few,TRBJ1-2,-,CAWSPPGVDYGYTF,TGTGCCTGGAGTCCCCCTGGCGTAGACTATGGCTACACCTTC
TRBV7-2,-,TRBJ2-3,TRBD2,CASSFGTSYTDTQYF,TGTGCCAGCAGCTTCGGGACTAGTTACACAGATACGCAGTATTTT
TRBV2,-,TRBJ1-6,TRBD1,CASREGTGVAPLHF,TGTGCCAGCAGAGAAGGGACAGGGGTAGCGCCCCTCCACTTT
TRBV7-2,few,TRBJ1-1,-,CASQRERGTGAFF,TGTGCCAGCCAGAGGGAAAGAGGCACTGGGGCTTTCTTT
TRBV10-3,-,TRBJ1-5,-,CAITAGSNQPQHF,TGTGCCATCACTGCTGGTAGCAATCAGCCCCAGCATTTT
TRBV11-2,many,TRBJ2-3,TRBD2,CASSFRGLVVTDTQYF,TGTGCCAGCAGCTTCCGGGGACTAGTCGTCACAGATACGCAGTATTTT
TRBV6-2/TRBV6-3,few,TRBJ2-7,-,CASRDRRYEQYF,TGTGCCAGCAGGGACCGCCGGTACGAGCAGTACTTC
TRBV10-3,few,TRBJ1-5,-,CATTTDPDNQPQHF,TGTGCCACCACGACAGACCCTGATAATCAGCCCCAGCATTTT
TRBV5-5,-,TRBJ2-2,-,CASSLQGPSRSGELFF,TGTGCCAGCAGCTTGCAGGGGCCCTCCCGGAGCGGGGAGCTGTTTTTT
TRBV19,few,TRBJ1-3,-,CASTTQGGSGNTIYF,TGTGCCAGTACCACCCAAGGAGGCTCTGGAAACACCATATATTTT
TRBV4-3,few,TRBJ1-1,-,CASSQDPREFEAFF,TGCGCCAGCAGCCAAGATCCCCGGGAATTTGAAGCTTTCTTT